The 27 T cell receptor beta chains in this list originate from one sample, sequenced in a study of blood T cell repertoires in COVID-19. The table came from immunoSEQ multiplex PCR; TCRdb's copy has only in-frame clones and leaves some out. Altogether under 350,000 clones are present, about nine tenths being singletons, with the ten largest covering roughly 3%. Sequencing was carried out using PBMCs or T cells enriched from blood (not recorded which). The receptors were gathered from a woman under 30 who had recovered from COVID-19.

V is TRBV2 and J is TRBJ2-3; maybe TRBD2 (5 bases). CDR1 is SNHLY and CDR2 is FYNNEI in the germline V gene. The CDR3 length is 12 residues. V lost 5 bases and J 9 bases, leaving 12 bases between the germline ends. CDR3 bases: TGTGCCAGCAGTTTAGCGAACCCGACGCAGTATTTT. Translating it yields CASSLANPTQYF. The full variable domain, its missing parts supplied by reference TRBV2 and TRBJ2-3, is EPEVTQTPSHQVTQMGQEVILRCVPISNHLYFYWYRQILGQKVEFLVSFYNNEISEKSEIFDDQFSVERPDGSNFTLKIRSTKLEDSAMYFCASSLANPTQYFGPGTRLTVL.

This clone was picked up one time. The chain employs TRBV5-6 and TRBJ2-7, with 10 bases lining up with TRBD1. Germline V lookup: CDR1 SGHDT, CDR2 YYEEEE. The CDR3 runs to 15 residues. After removal of 4 bases from V and 3 bases from J, the junction contained 7 bases not matched to a gene. For the CDR3, the DNA is TGTGCCAGCAGCGATGGGACAGGGGCCATCTACGAGCAGTACTTC. Amino acid sequence: CASSDGTGAIYEQYF.

The chain joins TRBV19 to TRBJ1-3, with TRBD1 as a possible D gene (6 bases). V was pared by 4 bases and J by 0 bases, with 13 bases between. CDR1 LNHDA and CDR2 SQIVND come from the germline V gene (reference sequence). The CDR3 length is 16 residues. CDR3 nucleotides: TGTGCCAGTAGTACGACAGGTCCGGGCTCTGGAAACACCATATATTTT. As protein: CASSTTGPGSGNTIYF.

This chain connects TRBV6-4 to TRBJ1-3; D gene unclear. The CDR3 runs to 16 residues. Germline V gene sequence: CDR1 MRHNA, CDR2 SNTAGT. V gave up 0 bases and J gave up 0 bases, with 9 bases separating them. In DNA, the CDR3 is TGTGCCAGCAGTGACTCGGAACAGTACTCTGGAAACACCATATATTTT. Protein product: CASSDSEQYSGNTIYF.

The chain has TRBV7-2 and TRBJ2-1; TRBD2 agrees at 8 bases. The CDR3 extends over 14 amino acids. Per germline, CDR1 SGHTA and CDR2 FQGNSA. After removal of 1 base from V and 8 bases from J, the junction contained 4 bases not matched to a gene. The CDR3 DNA sequence: TGTGCCAGCAGCTTAGGAGCGGGAGCGTATGAGCAGTTCTTC. Its protein is CASSLGAGAYEQFF.

The genes are TRBV21-1 and TRBJ2-7; the table calls TRBD2, which could not be checked here. TRBV21-1 is a pseudogene segment. The CDR3 spans 15 residues. Written as DNA, the CDR3 is TGTGCCAGCAGCAAAGTGGGGGGGCCCTCCTACGAGCAGTACTTC. It yields the protein CASSKVGGPSYEQYF.

This clone appeared once. The rearrangement joins TRBV21-1 to TRBJ2-1; the table assigns TRBD2, which was not confirmed against the DNA. TRBV21-1 is given as a pseudogene. The CDR3 contains 16 residues. CDR3 region: CASSKSLGGSYNEQFF. The DNA of the CDR3 is TGTGCCAGCAGCAAATCGTTGGGAGGCTCCTACAATGAGCAGTTCTTC.

V is TRBV6-2 or TRBV6-3 and J is TRBJ2-1, with D unclear. Looked up from germline, CDR1 is MNHEY and CDR2 is SVGEGT. The ends were cut back, 0 bases at V and 0 bases at J, with 9 bases in the middle. This CDR3 contains 16 residues. CDR3 region: CASSYSLTGSYNEQFF. The CDR3 DNA follows: TGTGCCAGCAGTTACTCGTTGACGGGCTCCTACAATGAGCAGTTCTTC.

V and J are TRBV29-1 and TRBJ2-1; 12 nucleotides agree with TRBD2. This CDR3 is 15 amino acids long. J was trimmed by 3 bases and V by 7 bases; bases with no gene match: 7. CDR1 and CDR2 from the germline V gene are SQVTM and ANQGSEA. This CDR3 is CSGGLAGLRYNEQFF. CDR3 nucleotide sequence: TGCAGCGGCGGACTAGCGGGGCTACGCTACAATGAGCAGTTCTTC.

J is TRBJ2-3 and V is TRBV9, with 8 bases fitting TRBD1. V was clipped by 4 bases and J by 2 bases; unmatched bases: 9. This CDR3 is 16 amino acids long. The germline gives CDR1 SGDLS, CDR2 YYNGEE. The CDR3 protein is CASSPIPGQDTDTQYF. The CDR3 coding sequence is TGTGCCAGCAGCCCTATACCGGGACAGGACACAGATACGCAGTATTTT.

The chain joins TRBV18 to TRBJ2-1; possibly TRBD2 for D (6 bases). The CDR3 contains 15 residues. Germline V gene data show CDR1 as KGHSH and CDR2 as LQKENI. Trimming removed 4 bases from V and 4 bases from J, with 14 bases in between. CDR3 sequence (DNA): TGTGCCAGCTCACGAAACCGGGACTTATACAATGAGCAGTTCTTC. It is translated as CASSRNRDLYNEQFF.

The chain carries TRBV11-3 and TRBJ2-7; tentative D call: TRBD1 (6 bases). Between the trimmed V and J ends, which lost 1 base and 1 base, there was a span of 8 bases. The germline V gene encodes CDR1 SGHNT and CDR2 YENEEA. The CDR3 extends over 14 amino acids. The CDR3 DNA reads as TGTGCCAGCAGCTTAGTGACAGGATCCTACGAGCAGTACTTC. Its protein is CASSLVTGSYEQYF.

On this clone: The junction differs from germline at one of its ends, possibly a read error. This chain's CDR3 is CASSLLDRVYAYTF. The CDR3 DNA follows: TGTGCCAGCAGTTTGCTGGACAGGGTGTATGCCTACACCTTC. This sequence joins TRBV28 and TRBJ1-2; 8 nucleotides align to TRBD1. The V gene's germline CDR1 is MDHEN and CDR2 SYDVKM. The CDR3 has 14 amino acids.

The chain is built from TRBV4-1 and TRBJ1-3, with D perhaps TRBD1 (6 bases). The germline V gene encodes CDR1 MGHRA and CDR2 YSYEKL. This CDR3 has 13 residues. The V end lost 5 bases, the J end lost 3 bases, and 8 bases lay between the germline ends. CDR3 protein: CASSGTNGNTIYF. The CDR3 DNA sequence: TGCGCCAGCAGCGGGACAAATGGAAACACCATATATTTT.

This clone occurred once. CDR3 amino acids: CSARLADTQYF. The CDR3 DNA reads as TGCAGTGCTAGGCTAGCAGATACGCAGTATTTT. V usage is TRBV20-1 and J usage is TRBJ2-3; D remains unclear. V was trimmed by 3 bases and J by 4 bases, leaving 5 bases between them. The CDR3 consists of 11 residues. Germline V gene lookup returns CDR1 DFQATT and CDR2 SNEGSKA (reference sequence).

This chain connects TRBV4-1 to TRBJ1-2, with 8 bases lining up with TRBD1. Germline lookup yields CDR1 MGHRA and CDR2 YSYEKL. The V gene end was trimmed by 1 base and the J gene end by 8 bases; junction bases not matched to a gene: 9. This CDR3 is 15 amino acids long. In DNA form, the CDR3 reads TGCGCCAGCAGCCAAGTTGACAGGGGTTTTTTGGGCTACACCTTC. Protein product: CASSQVDRGFLGYTF.

The chain combines TRBV3-1 (or the pseudogene TRBV3-2) with TRBJ2-1, with 9 bases matching TRBD1. V lost 3 bases to trimming and J lost 8 bases; unmatched junction nucleotides: 2. Germline V gene sequence: CDR1 LGHDT, CDR2 YNNKEL (reference sequence). The CDR3 is made up of 13 amino acids. CDR3 nucleotides: TGTGCCAGCAGCCAGGGACAGGGCGATGAGCAGTTCTTC. This sequence encodes CASSQGQGDEQFF.

This clone came up once. The gene calls are TRBV4-1 and TRBJ2-1; 7 bases line up with TRBD2. The length of the CDR3 is 14 residues. The V gene's germline CDR1 is MGHRA and CDR2 YSYEKL. Trimming removed 0 bases from V and 8 bases from J; junction bases left unmatched: 4. This CDR3 reads CASSQDGGGDEQFF. CDR3 bases: TGCGCCAGCAGCCAAGATGGGGGAGGGGATGAGCAGTTCTTC.

This chain joins TRBV7-9 and TRBJ1-1, with 7 bases lining up with TRBD1. Losses at the gene ends were 3 bases for V and 7 bases for J; bases not matched to a gene: 5. Germline loops: CDR1 SEHNR, CDR2 FQNEAQ (reference sequence). This CDR3 region has 13 residues. As DNA, the CDR3 is TGTGCCAGCAGCTTGACAGGGAGCCTTGAAGCTTTCTTT. It specifies CASSLTGSLEAFF.

This clone was counted once. The chain uses TRBV15 and TRBJ2-1, with TRBD2 identical over 11 bases. CDR3 size: 13 residues. The germline CDR1 and CDR2 sequences are LNHNV and YYDKDF (reference sequence). The V and J ends lost 9 bases and 5 bases, in that order; junction bases with no gene match: 3. The CDR3 DNA reads as TGTGCCACTCGACTAGCGGGGCACAATGAGCAGTTCTTC. Its translation: CATRLAGHNEQFF. Full variable domain (missing parts from reference TRBV15 and TRBJ2-1): DAMVIQNPRYQVTQFGKPVTLSCSQTLNHNVMYWYQQKSSQAPKLLFHYYDKDFNNEADTPDNFQSRRPNTSFCFLDIRSPGLGDTAMYLCATRLAGHNEQFFGPGTRLTVL.

The chain has TRBV6-1 and TRBJ1-5; possible D gene TRBD1, 5 bases. Looked up from germline, CDR1 is MNHNS and CDR2 is SASEGT. The CDR3 extends over 17 amino acids. Trimming took off 1 base at V and 2 bases at J, with 15 bases between the two ends. CDR3: CASSEVMGLVGNQPQHF. DNA for the CDR3: TGTGCCAGCAGTGAAGTTATGGGGCTGGTCGGCAATCAGCCCCAGCATTTT.

This chain connects TRBV28 to TRBJ1-4; the match to TRBD1 covers 7 bases. The CDR3 is made up of 15 amino acids. Germline V gene sequence: CDR1 MDHEN, CDR2 SYDVKM. Trimming took 4 bases from V and 7 from J; bases not matched to a gene: 9. Here the CDR3 reads CASSSVDRVTEKLFF. For the CDR3, the DNA is TGTGCCAGCAGTTCCGTTGACAGGGTCACTGAAAAACTGTTTTTT.

The chain has TRBV18 and TRBJ2-7, with 9 bases that match TRBD1. The V segment lost 0 bases and the J segment 2 bases; nucleotides outside the gene matches: 2. The V gene's germline CDR1 is KGHSH and CDR2 LQKENI. CDR3 length equals 15 residues. The CDR3 loop reads CASSPPGTGPYEQYF. The CDR3 DNA reads TGTGCCAGCTCACCACCCGGGACAGGGCCCTACGAGCAGTACTTC.

In its sample, this clone was seen many times. The chain uses TRBV10-1 and TRBJ2-1, with TRBD2 matching 11 bases. The ends lost 2 bases at V and 4 bases at J; junction bases unmatched: 10. Germline V lookup: CDR1 WNHNN, CDR2 SYGVQD (reference sequence). The CDR3 is 18 amino acids. The CDR3 DNA is TGCGCCAGCAGTGAGAGAAGAATAGCGGGAGGGATTTACAATGAGCAGTTCTTC. Its translation: CASSERRIAGGIYNEQFF.

The rearrangement uses TRBV11-2 and TRBJ2-1, with 9 bases fitting TRBD1. Germline V gene sequence: CDR1 SGHAT, CDR2 FQNNGV. V lost 0 bases to trimming and J lost 10 bases; unmatched junction nucleotides: 7. This CDR3 has 15 amino acids. The CDR3, as DNA: TGTGCCAGCAGCTTAGAACGTCTGGGACAGGGAGAGCAGTTCTTC. Amino acids: CASSLERLGQGEQFF. Variable domain in full (rest from reference TRBV11-2 and TRBJ2-1): EAGVAQSPRYKIIEKRQSVAFWCNPISGHATLYWYQQILGQGPKLLIQFQNNGVVDDSQLPKDRFSAERLKGVDSTLKIQPAKLEDSAVYLCASSLERLGQGEQFFGPGTRLTVL.

CDR3 sequence: CASSSPRLTSGRAHEQYF. The CDR3 bases are TGTGCCAGCAGCTCACCCCGGTTGACTAGCGGGAGGGCACACGAGCAGTACTTC. This chain joins TRBV11-2 and TRBJ2-7; 14 nucleotides line up with TRBD2. The CDR3 contains 18 residues. V was clipped by 4 bases and J by 5 bases; unmatched bases: 13. The V gene's germline CDR1 is SGHAT and CDR2 FQNNGV.

This clone was seen a few times. The gene calls are TRBV7-2 and TRBJ1-2; a possible D gene is TRBD1 (6 bases). The CDR3 is 15 amino acids. V was clipped by 4 bases and J by 4 bases, with 16 bases between them. The V gene's germline CDR1 is SGHTA and CDR2 FQGNSA. The DNA for the CDR3 is TGTGCCAGCAGCTCTCCAACCGGACAGTCCTATGGCTACACCTTC. This translates into CASSSPTGQSYGYTF. Filled out from reference TRBV7-2 and TRBJ1-2, the complete variable domain reads GAGVSQSPSNKVTEKGKDVELRCDPISGHTALYWYRQSLGQGLEFLIYFQGNSAPDKSGLPSDRFSAERTGGSVSTLTIQRTQQEDSAVYLCASSSPTGQSYGYTFGSGTRLTVV.